This TCR beta chain emerged from a study of cytomegalovirus exposure and HLA in healthy donors. Study-wide findings and caveats: Common viral pathogens (according to a later analysis) appeared linked to several of the most significant clusters. 16,951 TCR beta sequences were associated with HLA alleles at 0.05 false discovery rate in a later analysis.

In germline, CDR1 is LNHNV, CDR2 YYDKDF (reference sequence). Between the trimmed V and J ends, which lost 0 bases and 7 bases, there was a span of 10 bases. The CDR3 is made up of 13 amino acids. A note on this clone: Antigen: not known.

60 Vbeta and 13 Jbeta primers were used in PCR. Some clones are missing from TCRdb's copy, which holds only in-frame ones; the method was immunoSEQ multiplex PCR. The sample records tens of thousands of clones, roughly 82% being singletons. This TCR derives from a man aged 18 to 30 in good health and CMV-seronegative. The chain links TRBV15 to TRBJ2-7, with unresolved D. Sample: PBMCs. CDR3 residues: CATSRDHLMEQYF. The CDR3 bases are TGTGCCACCAGCAGAGATCACCTAATGGAGCAGTACTTC.